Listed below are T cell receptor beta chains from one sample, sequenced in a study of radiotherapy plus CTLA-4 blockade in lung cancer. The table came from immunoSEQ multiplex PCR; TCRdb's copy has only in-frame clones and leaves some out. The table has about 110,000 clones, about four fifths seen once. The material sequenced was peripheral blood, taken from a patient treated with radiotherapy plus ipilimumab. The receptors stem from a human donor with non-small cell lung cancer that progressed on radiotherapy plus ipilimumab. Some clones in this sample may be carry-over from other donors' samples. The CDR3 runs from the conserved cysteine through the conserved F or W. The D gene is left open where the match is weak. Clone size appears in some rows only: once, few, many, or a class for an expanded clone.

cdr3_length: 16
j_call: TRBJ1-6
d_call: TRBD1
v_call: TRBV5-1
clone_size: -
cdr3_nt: TGCGCCAGCCGCCGTGACACAGGGGCTTATAATTCACCCCTCCACTTT
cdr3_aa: CASRRDTGAYNSPLHF

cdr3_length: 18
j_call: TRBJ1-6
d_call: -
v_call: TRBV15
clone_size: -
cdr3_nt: TGTGCCACCAGCAGAGATTATGTGCAGGTCTCCTATAATTCACCCCTCCACTTT
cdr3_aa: CATSRDYVQVSYNSPLHF

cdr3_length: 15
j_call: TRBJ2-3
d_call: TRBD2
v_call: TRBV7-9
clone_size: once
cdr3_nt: TGTGCCAGCAGTTTAGCGGGGGACTACACAGATACGCAGTATTTT
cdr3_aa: CASSLAGDYTDTQYF

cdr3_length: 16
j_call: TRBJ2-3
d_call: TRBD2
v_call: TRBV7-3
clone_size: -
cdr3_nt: TGTGCCAGCAGCCCCCGGACTAGCGGGGGGACAGATACGCAGTATTTT
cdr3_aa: CASSPRTSGGTDTQYF

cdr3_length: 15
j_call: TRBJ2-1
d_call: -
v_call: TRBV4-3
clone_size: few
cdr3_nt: TGCGCCAGCAGCCAAGTGGATACTTCCTACAATGAGCAGTTCTTC
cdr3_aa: CASSQVDTSYNEQFF

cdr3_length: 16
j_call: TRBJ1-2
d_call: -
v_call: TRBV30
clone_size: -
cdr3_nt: TGTGCCTGGGGAACTAGAAGGCAGGAAGCTAACTATGGCTACACCTTC
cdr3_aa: CAWGTRRQEANYGYTF

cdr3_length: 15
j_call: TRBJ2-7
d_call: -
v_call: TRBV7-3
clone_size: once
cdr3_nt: TGTGCCAGCAGCCCTACACCCGGGATTTCCTACGAGCAGTACTTC
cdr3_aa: CASSPTPGISYEQYF

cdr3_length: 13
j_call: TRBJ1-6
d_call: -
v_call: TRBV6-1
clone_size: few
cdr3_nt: TGTGCCACCTCCATTCGGTGGAATTCACCCCTCCACTTT
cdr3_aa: CATSIRWNSPLHF

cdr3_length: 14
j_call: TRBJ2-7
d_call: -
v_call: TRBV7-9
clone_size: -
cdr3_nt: TGTGCCAGCAGCCCGAATATCCAAACCTACGAGCAGTACTTC
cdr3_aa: CASSPNIQTYEQYF

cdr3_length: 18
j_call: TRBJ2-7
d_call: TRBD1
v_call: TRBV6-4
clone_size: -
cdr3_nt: TGTGCCAGCAGTGACTTCCGTTCCGGGACAGACTACTCCTACGAGCAGTACTTC
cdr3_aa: CASSDFRSGTDYSYEQYF

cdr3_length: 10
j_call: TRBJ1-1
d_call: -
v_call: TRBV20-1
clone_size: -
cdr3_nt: TGCTTACATGAGGAGACTGAAGCTTTCTTT
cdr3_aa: CLHEETEAFF

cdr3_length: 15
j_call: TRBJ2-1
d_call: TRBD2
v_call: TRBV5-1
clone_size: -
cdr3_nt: TGCGCCAGCAGCTTGGTGCCTAGCGGAAACAATGAGCAGTTCTTC
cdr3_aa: CASSLVPSGNNEQFF

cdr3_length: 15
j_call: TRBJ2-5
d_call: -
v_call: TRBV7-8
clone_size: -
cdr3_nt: TGTGCCAGCAGCTTCTACGGACAGCAAGAAGAGACCCAGTACTTC
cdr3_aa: CASSFYGQQEETQYF

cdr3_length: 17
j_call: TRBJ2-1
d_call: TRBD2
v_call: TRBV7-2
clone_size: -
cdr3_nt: TGTGCCAGCAGCTTAGGTACGGGGACTAGGTCCTACAATGAGCAGTTCTTC
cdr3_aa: CASSLGTGTRSYNEQFF

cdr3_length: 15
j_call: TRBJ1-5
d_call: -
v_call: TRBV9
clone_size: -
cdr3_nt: TGTGCCAGCAGCGTAGGGGGGTTCGGCTATCAGCCCCAGCATTTT
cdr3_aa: CASSVGGFGYQPQHF

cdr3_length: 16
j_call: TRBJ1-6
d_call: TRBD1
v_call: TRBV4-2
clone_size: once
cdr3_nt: TGTGCCAGCAGCCAAAGACAGGGGGCACTTCAGTCACCCCTCCACTTT
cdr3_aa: CASSQRQGALQSPLHF

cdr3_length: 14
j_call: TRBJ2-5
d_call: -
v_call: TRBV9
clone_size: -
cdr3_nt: TGTGCCAGCAGCGCAGATCCATGGGGCGGGGAGCAGTACTTC
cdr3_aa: CASSADPWGGEQYF

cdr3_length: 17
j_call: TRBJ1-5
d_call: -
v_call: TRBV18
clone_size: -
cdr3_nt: TGTGCCAGCTCACGAGCAGGGCTCCAGATTAGCAATCAGCCCCAGCATTTT
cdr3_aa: CASSRAGLQISNQPQHF